This TCR beta chain was recorded in a study of CD8 T cells in ankylosing spondylitis. This clonotype was seen repeatedly, ten times or more. Its antigen is not identified. TCRdb called the 5' RACE reads again in MiXCR, with one record for every CDR3 protein. Of 800,000 to 900,000 distinct CDR3 sequences listed, 12% are singletons. Overall study results and limits: Characteristic of ankylosing spondylitis blood, it appeared, was a TCR beta motif comprising roughly 8 highly homologous variants.

CDR3 size: 16 residues. The ends were cut back, 5 bases at V and 8 bases at J, with 22 bases in the middle. The sequence derives from a male donor with ankylosing spondylitis. Sequencing was done on a sample of blood, either unsorted or a sorted T cell fraction (not recorded which). This chain joins TRBV12-3 or TRBV12-4 and TRBJ2-4; D is unclear. The CDR3 spells CASSPPYSRIRDIQYF. The CDR3 DNA reads TGTGCCAGCAGTCCTCCTTACAGCCGAATTAGGGACATTCAGTACTTC.